This TCR beta chain was sequenced for a study of blood T cell repertoires in COVID-19. Study-level information: Samples of COVID-19 (acute and convalescent) were obtained from the United States, Italy and Spain. PBMCs, B-cell-depleted T cells, or T cells were the source of the cDNA or gDNA that made up the material.

The germline gives CDR1 SGHAT, CDR2 FQNNGV. The CDR3 sequence is 16 residues long. V was shortened by 2 bases and J by 0 bases, with 11 bases between the two germline ends. Here immunoSEQ multiplex PCR was the method, and the copy in TCRdb shows in-frame clones only, minus some. The sample includes under 300,000 clones, about 73% of them seen just once. The receptor was isolated from a woman older than 75 with acute or convalescent COVID-19. The sequencing sample was made of peripheral blood. The chain links TRBV11-2 to TRBJ1-3; D gene unclear. The CDR3 spells CASSLQVGSSGNTIYF. The CDR3 coding sequence is TGTGCCAGCAGCTTACAGGTGGGCAGCTCTGGAAACACCATATATTTT.